These 30 T cell receptor beta chains were all obtained from the same sample, sequenced in a study of blood T cell repertoires in COVID-19. TCRdb's table, derived via immunoSEQ multiplex PCR, lists solely in-frame clones and lacks some. Here the sample spans roughly 180,000 clones, roughly 84% being singletons. The sample was PBMCs or T cells enriched from blood (not recorded which). All receptors derive from a man in his fifties or sixties who had recovered from COVID-19.

The V gene is TRBV14, the J gene TRBJ2-2; D remains unclear. The CDR3 runs 15 residues. CDR1 SGHDN and CDR2 FVKESK come from the germline V gene. V shed 4 bases and J shed 0 bases, with 9 bases lying between them. The CDR3 reads CASSLVLANTGELFF. The CDR3 region has the DNA TGTGCCAGCAGCCTCGTCTTAGCGAACACCGGGGAGCTGTTTTTT.

The rearrangement joins TRBV28 to TRBJ2-5; 13 bases agree with TRBD2. V lost 4 bases, J lost 5 bases, and 7 bases stayed unmatched. Germline CDR1 is MDHEN and CDR2 is SYDVKM. The CDR3 totals 16 residues. In DNA, the CDR3 is TGTGCCAGCAGTTCTCCTGCGACTAGCGGGAGGGAGACCCAGTACTTC. This gives the protein CASSSPATSGRETQYF.

V is TRBV3-1 (or the pseudogene TRBV3-2) and J is TRBJ1-1; the D is unclear. The CDR3 extends over 16 amino acids. The ends were cut back, 4 bases at V and 0 bases at J, with 15 bases in the middle. Per germline, CDR1 LGHDT and CDR2 YNNKEL (reference sequence). DNA of the CDR3: TGTGCCAGCAGCCCCACCGCGTGGTCCATGAACACTGAAGCTTTCTTT. This translates into CASSPTAWSMNTEAFF.

CDR3 sequence reads: CASSLSAQGEPLHF. CDR3 bases: TGTGCCAGCAGCTTAAGTGCCCAAGGGGAACCCCTCCACTTT. V and J are TRBV7-9 and TRBJ1-6, with D possibly TRBD1 on 5 matching bases. The CDR3 runs to 14 residues. Germline CDR1 is SEHNR and CDR2 is FQNEAQ (reference sequence). V dropped 2 bases and J dropped 12 bases, with 14 bases sitting between them. The complete variable domain, with remaining parts taken from reference TRBV7-9 and TRBJ1-6, reads DTGVSQNPRHKITKRGQNVTFRCDPISEHNRLYWYRQTLGQGPEFLTYFQNEAQLEKSRLLSDRFSAERPKGSFSTLEIQRTEQGDSAMYLCASSLSAQGEPLHFGNGTRLTVT.

V and J are TRBV10-3 and TRBJ2-3, with TRBD2 matching 8 bases. J lost 3 bases, V lost 11 bases, and 16 bases had no gene match. This CDR3 spans 16 amino acids. The germline CDR1 and CDR2 sequences are ENHRY and SYGVKD. The CDR3 reads CAAKPDSGASTDTQYF. The CDR3 DNA sequence: TGTGCCGCCAAGCCTGATAGCGGGGCTTCAACAGATACGCAGTATTTT.

The chain carries TRBV29-1 and TRBJ1-2, with a weak D call TRBD1 (5 bases). Trimming shortened V by 1 base and J by 1 base, and 19 bases separated the two germline ends. This CDR3 comprises 17 residues. Germline CDR1 is SQVTM and CDR2 is ANQGSEA. Here the CDR3 DNA reads TGCAGCGTTGAAGCCGGGCCGGGGGGAGGCCTTAACTATGGCTACACCTTC. Protein sequence: CSVEAGPGGGLNYGYTF.

The V and J genes are TRBV9 and TRBJ2-3; D is perhaps TRBD2 (7 bases). The germline V gene encodes CDR1 SGDLS and CDR2 YYNGEE. This CDR3 has 15 residues. V was trimmed by 1 base and J by 5 bases, leaving 14 bases between them. The CDR3, as DNA: TGTGCCAGCAGCGTAAAGTGGGGAGGGGGAGATACGCAGTATTTT. This sequence encodes CASSVKWGGGDTQYF.

This chain uses TRBV9 with TRBJ2-7; 7 bases agree with TRBD2. This CDR3 contains 14 residues. Germline CDR1 SGDLS, CDR2 YYNGEE. The V gene end was trimmed by 2 bases and the J gene end by 3 bases; junction bases not matched to a gene: 5. The CDR3 region is CASSVGREFYEQYF. The CDR3 DNA is TGTGCCAGCAGCGTGGGGCGGGAGTTCTACGAGCAGTACTTC.

V is TRBV29-1 and J is TRBJ1-1, with 7 positions matching TRBD1. The CDR3 covers 14 residues. Germline CDR1 reads SQVTM; CDR2 reads ANQGSEA. V was pared by 4 bases and J by 11 bases, with 16 bases of the junction left unmatched. The chain's CDR3 is CSVADRADLKQAFF. As DNA, the CDR3 is TGCAGCGTTGCCGACAGGGCGGACCTTAAGCAGGCTTTCTTT.

This clone was counted a few times. The chain has TRBV19 and TRBJ2-3; tentative D call: TRBD2 (6 bases). Germline CDR1 LNHDA, CDR2 SQIVND (reference sequence). With 10 bases removed from V and 0 bases from J, the gap between germline ends came to 14 bases. The CDR3 extends over 14 amino acids. CDR3 loop: CATSGAMSTDTQYF. The DNA for the CDR3 is TGTGCCACCTCGGGAGCCATGAGCACAGATACGCAGTATTTT.

The J gene is TRBJ2-5, the V gene TRBV5-1, with 10 bases fitting TRBD1. V shed 4 bases and J 2 bases; nucleotides not matched to a gene: 5. The CDR3 is 15 amino acids. Germline V gene data show CDR1 as SGHRS and CDR2 as YFSETQ. The CDR3 spells CASSVTGGNQETQYF. CDR3 nucleotide sequence: TGCGCCAGCAGCGTGACAGGGGGCAATCAAGAGACCCAGTACTTC.

The rearrangement joins TRBV30 to TRBJ2-5; a weak D match, TRBD2 (5 bases). With 2 bases removed from V and 0 bases from J, the gap between germline ends came to 7 bases. Germline loops: CDR1 GTSNPN, CDR2 SVGIG (reference sequence). CDR3 length: 13 residues. CDR3 sequence reads: CAWSMGDQETQYF. The CDR3 DNA sequence: TGTGCCTGGAGTATGGGAGACCAAGAGACCCAGTACTTC.

A few counts support this clone. The chain couples TRBV15 to TRBJ2-2; 8 bases map to TRBD1. This CDR3 has 12 residues. Germline CDR1 is LNHNV and CDR2 is YYDKDF (reference sequence). V lost 11 bases and J lost 3; bases outside the gene matches: 2. The CDR3 DNA sequence: TGTGCCTCGACAGGGGACACCGGGGAGCTGTTTTTT. It yields the protein CASTGDTGELFF. Combining the CDR3 with reference TRBV15 and TRBJ2-2 gives the whole variable domain DAMVIQNPRYQVTQFGKPVTLSCSQTLNHNVMYWYQQKSSQAPKLLFHYYDKDFNNEADTPDNFQSRRPNTSFCFLDIRSPGLGDTAMYLCASTGDTGELFFGEGSRLTVL.

The genes are TRBV11-2 and TRBJ2-7; TRBD1 matches at 7 bases. This CDR3 is 15 amino acids long. Per germline, CDR1 SGHAT and CDR2 FQNNGV. V trimming: 5 bases; J trimming: 6 bases; junction bases outside the gene matches: 13. This chain's CDR3 is CASSVRRTGFGEQYF. DNA of the CDR3: TGTGCCAGCAGCGTACGACGGACAGGCTTTGGCGAGCAGTACTTC.

The chain has TRBV3-1 (or the pseudogene TRBV3-2) and TRBJ1-2, with D perhaps matching TRBD1 (6 bases). V lost 0 bases and J 8 bases, leaving 10 bases between the germline ends. In germline, CDR1 is LGHDT, CDR2 YNNKEL (reference sequence). The CDR3 runs 13 residues. The CDR3 nucleotides read TGTGCCAGCAGCCAAGACTTAACAGGGGGCTACACCTTC. It specifies CASSQDLTGGYTF.

V and J are TRBV29-1 and TRBJ1-2; 8 positions match TRBD1. CDR1 is SQVTM and CDR2 is ANQGSEA in the germline V gene. The CDR3 is 14 residues long. V was pared by 3 bases and J by 4 bases, with 7 bases of the junction left unmatched. The CDR3: CSVDGTGPGYGYTF. In DNA, the CDR3 is TGCAGCGTTGACGGGACAGGACCTGGCTATGGCTACACCTTC. Using reference TRBV29-1 and TRBJ1-2 for the parts outside the CDR3, the full variable domain is SAVISQKPSRDICQRGTSLTIQCQVDSQVTMMFWYRQQPGQSLTLIATANQGSEATYESGFVIDKFPISRPNLTFSTLTVSNMSPEDSSIYLCSVDGTGPGYGYTFGSGTRLTVV.

This chain connects TRBV19 to TRBJ1-1; 7 bases map to TRBD1. The CDR3 sequence is 14 residues long. After removal of 4 bases from V and 1 base from J, the junction contained 3 bases not matched to a gene. The germline V gene has CDR1 LNHDA and CDR2 SQIVND (reference sequence). CDR3 protein: CASSTGTENTEAFF. The CDR3, as DNA: TGTGCCAGTAGTACGGGGACAGAGAACACTGAAGCTTTCTTT. Full variable domain (rest looked up from reference TRBV19 and TRBJ1-1): DGGITQSPKYLFRKEGQNVTLSCEQNLNHDAMYWYRQDPGQGLRLIYYSQIVNDFQKGDIAEGYSVSREKKESFPLTVTSAQKNPTAFYLCASSTGTENTEAFFGQGTRLTVV.

The chain combines TRBV3-1 (or the pseudogene TRBV3-2) with TRBJ2-7; 11 nucleotides align to TRBD2. The CDR3 is 15 amino acids. V was clipped by 2 bases and J by 2 bases; unmatched bases: 2. Per the germline V gene, CDR1 is LGHDT and CDR2 is YNNKEL (reference sequence). CDR3: CASSQRLAGPYEQYF. Here the CDR3 DNA reads TGTGCCAGCAGCCAAAGACTAGCGGGACCCTACGAGCAGTACTTC.

V gene TRBV5-1 combines with J gene TRBJ2-5; TRBD2 aligns across 10 bases. Germline V gives CDR1 SGHRS, CDR2 YFSETQ. This CDR3 contains 14 residues. After removal of 4 bases from V and 4 bases from J, the junction contained 4 bases not matched to a gene. The CDR3 DNA reads as TGCGCCAGCAGCGGATTAGCGGGAGGAGAGACCCAGTACTTC. It translates to CASSGLAGGETQYF. The whole variable domain, remainder taken from reference TRBV5-1 and TRBJ2-5, is KAGVTQTPRYLIKTRGQQVTLSCSPISGHRSVSWYQQTPGQGLQFLFEYFSETQRNKGNFPGRFSGRQFSNSRSEMNVSTLELGDSALYLCASSGLAGGETQYFGPGTRLLVL.

The chain has TRBV3-1 (or the pseudogene TRBV3-2) and TRBJ2-1, with 9 positions matching TRBD1. V shed 6 bases and J 3 bases; nucleotides not matched to a gene: 3. Germline values: CDR1 LGHDT, CDR2 YNNKEL (reference sequence). This CDR3 region has 14 residues. CDR3 coding DNA: TGTGCCAGCAGTCCGGGACAGGGCTACAATGAGCAGTTCTTC. It encodes CASSPGQGYNEQFF.

In its sample, this clone was seen once. The genes are TRBV3-1 (or the pseudogene TRBV3-2) and TRBJ1-1; D is ambiguous. The CDR3 length is 14 residues. The V end lost 3 bases, the J end lost 3 bases, and 11 bases lay between the germline ends. CDR1 is LGHDT, CDR2 YNNKEL, per germline (reference sequence). CDR3 sequence: CASSQGRLYTEAFF. CDR3 nucleotide sequence: TGTGCCAGCAGCCAGGGCCGCCTATACACTGAAGCTTTCTTT.

This chain connects TRBV7-2 to TRBJ2-5, with D tentatively TRBD1 (6 bases). Between the trimmed V and J ends, which lost 3 bases and 0 bases, there was a span of 11 bases. The CDR3 runs 15 residues. Per the germline V gene, CDR1 is SGHTA and CDR2 is FQGNSA. This chain's CDR3 is CASSFTGQYQETQYF. The CDR3 nucleotides are TGTGCCAGCAGCTTTACAGGGCAATACCAAGAGACCCAGTACTTC.

The chain recombines TRBV27 with TRBJ2-1; weak D call: TRBD2 (6 bases). The V and J ends lost 3 bases and 2 bases respectively, with 11 bases between them. CDR3 length equals 15 residues. Germline lookup yields CDR1 MNHEY and CDR2 SMNVEV (reference sequence). This CDR3 reads CASSFTAGPYNEQFF. CDR3 bases: TGTGCCAGCAGTTTCACAGCGGGTCCCTACAATGAGCAGTTCTTC.

This rearrangement joins TRBV30 to TRBJ2-7; D not resolved. Germline V lookup: CDR1 GTSNPN, CDR2 SVGIG (reference sequence). CDR3 length: 12 residues. The ends were cut back, 5 bases at V and 0 bases at J, with 8 bases in the middle. CDR3 protein: CAWDHSSYEQYF. CDR3 coding DNA: TGTGCCTGGGACCACTCCTCCTACGAGCAGTACTTC.

The V and J genes are TRBV5-1 and TRBJ2-2, with D possibly being TRBD2 (6 bases). From germline, CDR1 is SGHRS and CDR2 YFSETQ. Trimming took 3 bases from V and 0 from J, leaving 12 bases between them. The CDR3 is 16 residues long. The CDR3 is CASSSTSTSNTGELFF. The CDR3 DNA reads TGCGCCAGCAGCTCTACTAGCACGTCGAACACCGGGGAGCTGTTTTTT.

The V and J genes are TRBV9 and TRBJ2-7; weak D call: TRBD2 (5 bases). The CDR3 covers 13 residues. V lost 3 bases to trimming and J lost 3 bases, with 10 bases between them. In germline, CDR1 is SGDLS, CDR2 YYNGEE. The CDR3 bases are TGTGCCAGCAGCGCGACTAACGACTACGAGCAGTACTTC. It encodes CASSATNDYEQYF.

J is TRBJ2-1 and V is TRBV18; tentatively, D is TRBD2 (5 bases). From germline, CDR1 is KGHSH and CDR2 LQKENI. Trimming pared 0 bases from V and 5 bases from J, leaving 20 bases between. The CDR3 length is 18 residues. The CDR3 nucleotides read TGTGCCAGCTCACCACCGCTCATTACCGGGGTTGTAAACAATGAGCAGTTCTTC. This translates into CASSPPLITGVVNNEQFF.

The table lists this clone with a few counts. CDR3 DNA sequence: TGTGCCAGTAGCCCTCGGTCGGGGGCCAACGTCCTGACTTTC. Protein: CASSPRSGANVLTF. The chain links TRBV19 to TRBJ2-6; D uncertain. From germline, CDR1 is LNHDA and CDR2 SQIVND (reference sequence). The CDR3 runs 14 residues. Trimming removed 6 bases from V and 4 bases from J, with 10 bases in between.

The rearrangement links TRBV7-3 to TRBJ2-2; 7 bases are shared with TRBD1. The CDR3 length is 17 residues. The trim removed 5 bases at V and 0 bases at J, leaving 9 bases unmatched. The V gene's germline CDR1 is SGHTA and CDR2 FQGTGA. The CDR3 is CASSLAPGQTNTGELFF. The DNA for the CDR3 is TGTGCCAGCAGCCTAGCTCCGGGACAGACGAACACCGGGGAGCTGTTTTTT.

CDR3 nucleotides: TGTGCCAGCAGTTTTCCCTGGACTAGCGGGAGATCCGAGCAGTACTTC. Its translation: CASSFPWTSGRSEQYF. The J gene is TRBJ2-7, the V gene TRBV28; TRBD2 agrees at 13 bases. Per germline, CDR1 MDHEN and CDR2 SYDVKM. Germline trimming cut 3 bases from V and 6 bases from J; bases unmatched to any gene: 8. CDR3 size: 16 residues.